This T cell receptor (beta chain) was retrieved from a study of CD8 T cells in acute hepatitis C reinfection. Study context: Sequences come from NS3-1073-specific CD8+ T cells, during acute infection and after clearance.

Sequencing used immunoSEQ multiplex PCR; TCRdb keeps in-frame clones, though not all of them. The data hold 35,000 to 40,000 clones, with approximately 90% observed a single time. This clone was observed a handful of times. Its antigen remains unidentified. Study observations and caveats: All groups preferentially used TRBV04 and TRBV06, which was not due to overrepresentation in the naive pool. Roughly 12 public clonotypes were found regardless of outcome.

Time point reported: naive CD8 control sorted from an acute-time-point sample. Cells were stained for CD3, CD8 and CD45RO, excluding dead cells. Germline values: CDR1 LNHDA, CDR2 SQIVND (reference sequence). The ends were cut back, 3 bases at V and 11 bases at J, with 16 bases in the middle. The CDR3 spans 13 residues. The chain carries TRBV19 and TRBJ1-2; D uncertain. Material: naive CD8+ T cells from PBMCs. This clonotype originated in a man younger than 40 with chronic hepatitis C. The CDR3, as DNA: TGTGCCAGTAGTATGTTAGGGTCGGAGACTTACACCTTC. Its translation is CASSMLGSETYTF.